This TCR beta chain came from a study of T cell responses to AZD1222 COVID-19 vaccine. Germline V gene lookup returns CDR1 LNHNV and CDR2 YYDKDF (reference sequence). V dropped 2 bases and J dropped 8; count of bases not matched to a gene: 4. The CDR3 spans 13 residues. Data came from immunoSEQ multiplex PCR; TCRdb stores just in-frame clones and leaves some out. The profile shows approximately 300,000 clones, 94% of them singletons. The clonotype originates from an adult who received the AZD1222 COVID-19 vaccine. The starting material was peripheral blood, obtained 28 days after the second AZD1222 dose. The chain uses TRBV15 and TRBJ1-2, with TRBD1 matching over 8 bases. CDR3 region: CATSRPDRGGYTF. CDR3 bases: TGTGCCACCAGCAGACCCGACAGGGGAGGCTACACCTTC.